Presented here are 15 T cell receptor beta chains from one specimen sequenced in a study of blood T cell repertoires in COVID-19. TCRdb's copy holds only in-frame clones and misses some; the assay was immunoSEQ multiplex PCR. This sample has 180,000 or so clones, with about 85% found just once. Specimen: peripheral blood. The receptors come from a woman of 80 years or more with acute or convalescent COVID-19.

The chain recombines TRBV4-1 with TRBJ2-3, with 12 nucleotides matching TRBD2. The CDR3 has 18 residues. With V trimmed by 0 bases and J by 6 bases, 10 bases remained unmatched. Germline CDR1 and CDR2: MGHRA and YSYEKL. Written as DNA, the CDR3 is TGCGCCAGCAGCCAAGATTCCGGACTAGCGGGGAGGGCCGATACGCAGTATTTT. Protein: CASSQDSGLAGRADTQYF.

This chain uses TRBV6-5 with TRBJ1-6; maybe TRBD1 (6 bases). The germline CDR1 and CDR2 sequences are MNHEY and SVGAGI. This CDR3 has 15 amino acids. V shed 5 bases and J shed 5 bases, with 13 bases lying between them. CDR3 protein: CASSPGAWDNSPLHF. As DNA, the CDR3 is TGTGCCAGCAGTCCAGGGGCTTGGGATAATTCACCCCTCCACTTT.

This CDR3 reads CASSQMGLAGDKYTGELFF. Here the CDR3 DNA reads TGTGCCAGCAGCCAAATGGGACTAGCGGGGGATAAGTACACCGGGGAGCTGTTTTTT. The chain carries TRBV3-1 (or the pseudogene TRBV3-2) and TRBJ2-2; TRBD2 matches 14 bases. The CDR3 has 19 residues. The V segment lost 2 bases and the J segment 3 bases; nucleotides outside the gene matches: 8. Germline CDR1 and CDR2: LGHDT and YNNKEL (reference sequence).

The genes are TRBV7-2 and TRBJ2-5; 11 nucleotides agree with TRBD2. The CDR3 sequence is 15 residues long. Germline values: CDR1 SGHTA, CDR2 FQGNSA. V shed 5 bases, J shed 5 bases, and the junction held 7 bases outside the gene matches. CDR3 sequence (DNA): TGTGCCAGCAGCCCGATAGCGGGAGGGGGTGAGACCCAGTACTTC. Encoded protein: CASSPIAGGGETQYF.

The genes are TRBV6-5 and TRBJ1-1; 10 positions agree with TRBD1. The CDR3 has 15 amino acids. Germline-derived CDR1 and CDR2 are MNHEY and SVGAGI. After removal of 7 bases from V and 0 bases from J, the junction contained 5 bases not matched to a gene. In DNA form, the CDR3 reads TGTGCCAGCACCGGGACAGGGGCAATGAACACTGAAGCTTTCTTT. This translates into CASTGTGAMNTEAFF.

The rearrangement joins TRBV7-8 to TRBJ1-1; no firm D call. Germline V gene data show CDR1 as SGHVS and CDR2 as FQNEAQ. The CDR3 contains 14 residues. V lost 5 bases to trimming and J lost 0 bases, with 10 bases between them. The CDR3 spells CASSPRRLNTEAFF. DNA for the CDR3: TGTGCCAGCAGCCCGCGGCGGTTGAACACTGAAGCTTTCTTT. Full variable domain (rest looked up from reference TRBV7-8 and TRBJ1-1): GAGVSQSPRYKVAKRGQDVALRCDPISGHVSLFWYQQALGQGPEFLTYFQNEAQLDKSGLPSDRFFAERPEGSVSTLKIQRTQQEDSAVYLCASSPRRLNTEAFFGQGTRLTVV.

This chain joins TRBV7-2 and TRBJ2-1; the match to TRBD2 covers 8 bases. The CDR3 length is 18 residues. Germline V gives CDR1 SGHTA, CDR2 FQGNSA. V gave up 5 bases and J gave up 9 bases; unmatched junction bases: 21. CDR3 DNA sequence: TGTGCCAGCAGCCCCCAAGGGAGTAGCGGGATTTTAGTTGGTGAGCAGTTCTTC. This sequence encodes CASSPQGSSGILVGEQFF.

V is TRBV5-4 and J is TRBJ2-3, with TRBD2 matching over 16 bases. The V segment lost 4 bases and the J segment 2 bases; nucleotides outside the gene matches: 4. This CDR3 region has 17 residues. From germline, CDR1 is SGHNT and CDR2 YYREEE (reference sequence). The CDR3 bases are TGTGCCAGCAGCAGAGGGACTAGCGGGAGGGACACAGATACGCAGTATTTT. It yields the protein CASSRGTSGRDTDTQYF.

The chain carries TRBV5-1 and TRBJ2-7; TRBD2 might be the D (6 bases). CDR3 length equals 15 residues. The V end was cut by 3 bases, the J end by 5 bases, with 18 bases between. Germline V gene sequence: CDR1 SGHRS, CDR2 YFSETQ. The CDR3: CASSSGPSGEDEQYF. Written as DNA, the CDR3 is TGCGCCAGCAGCTCAGGACCTTCCGGGGAGGACGAGCAGTACTTC.

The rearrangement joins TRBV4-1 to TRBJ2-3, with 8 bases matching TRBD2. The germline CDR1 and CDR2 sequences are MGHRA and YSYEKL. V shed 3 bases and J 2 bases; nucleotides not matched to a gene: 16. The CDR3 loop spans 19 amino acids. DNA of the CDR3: TGCGCCAGCAGCCAGGCAAGATGGCTAGCGGGCCGCGTCACAGATACGCAGTATTTT. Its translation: CASSQARWLAGRVTDTQYF.

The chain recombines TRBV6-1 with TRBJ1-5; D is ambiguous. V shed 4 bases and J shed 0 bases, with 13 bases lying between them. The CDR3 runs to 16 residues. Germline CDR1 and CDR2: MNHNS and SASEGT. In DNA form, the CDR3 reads TGTGCCAGCAGTGTAGACAACACTTATAGCAATCAGCCCCAGCATTTT. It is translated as CASSVDNTYSNQPQHF.

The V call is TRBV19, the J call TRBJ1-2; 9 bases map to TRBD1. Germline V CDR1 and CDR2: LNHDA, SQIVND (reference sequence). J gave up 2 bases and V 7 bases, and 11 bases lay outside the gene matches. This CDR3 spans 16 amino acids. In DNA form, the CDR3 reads TGTGCCAGTACTCCCGCCGGGACAGGGTCAAACTATGGCTACACCTTC. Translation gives CASTPAGTGSNYGYTF.

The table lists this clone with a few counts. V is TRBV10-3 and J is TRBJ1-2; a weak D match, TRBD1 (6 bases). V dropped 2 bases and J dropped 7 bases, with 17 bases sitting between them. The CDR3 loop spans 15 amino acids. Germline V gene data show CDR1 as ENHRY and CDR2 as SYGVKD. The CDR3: CAISERGQRGGGYTF. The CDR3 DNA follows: TGTGCCATCAGTGAGAGGGGACAACGAGGTGGTGGCTACACCTTC.

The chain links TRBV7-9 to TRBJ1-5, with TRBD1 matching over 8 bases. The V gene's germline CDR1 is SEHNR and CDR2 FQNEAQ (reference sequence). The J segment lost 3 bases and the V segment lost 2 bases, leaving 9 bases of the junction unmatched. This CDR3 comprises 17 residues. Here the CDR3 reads CASSLSGGTGHNQPQHF. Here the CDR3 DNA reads TGTGCCAGCAGCTTAAGCGGGGGGACAGGCCACAATCAGCCCCAGCATTTT. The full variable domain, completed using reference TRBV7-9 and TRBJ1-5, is DTGVSQNPRHKITKRGQNVTFRCDPISEHNRLYWYRQTLGQGPEFLTYFQNEAQLEKSRLLSDRFSAERPKGSFSTLEIQRTEQGDSAMYLCASSLSGGTGHNQPQHFGDGTRLSIL.

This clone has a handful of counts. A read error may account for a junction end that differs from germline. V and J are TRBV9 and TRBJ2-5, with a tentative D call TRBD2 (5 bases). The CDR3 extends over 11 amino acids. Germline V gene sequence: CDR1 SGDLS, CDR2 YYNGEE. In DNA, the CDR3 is TGTGCCAGCAGTCCCGGAGGACCCATCGACTTC. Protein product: CASSPGGPIDF.